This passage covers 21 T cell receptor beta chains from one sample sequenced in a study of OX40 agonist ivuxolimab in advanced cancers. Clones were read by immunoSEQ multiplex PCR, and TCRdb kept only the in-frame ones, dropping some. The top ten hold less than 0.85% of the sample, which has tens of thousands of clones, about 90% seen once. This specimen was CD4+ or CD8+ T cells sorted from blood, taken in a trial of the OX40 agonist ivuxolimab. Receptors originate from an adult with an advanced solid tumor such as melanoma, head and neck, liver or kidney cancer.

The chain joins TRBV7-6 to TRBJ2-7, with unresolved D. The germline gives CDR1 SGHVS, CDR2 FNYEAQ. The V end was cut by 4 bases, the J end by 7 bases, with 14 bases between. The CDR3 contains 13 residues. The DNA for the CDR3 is TGTGCCAGCAGCTCGAGATTGCCTACGGAGCAGTACTTC. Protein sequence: CASSSRLPTEQYF. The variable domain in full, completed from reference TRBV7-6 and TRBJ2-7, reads GAGVSQSPRYKVTKRGQDVALRCDPISGHVSLYWYRQALGQGPEFLTYFNYEAQQDKSGLPNDRFSAERPEGSISTLTIQRTEQRDSAMYRCASSSRLPTEQYFGPGTRLTVT.

The chain's CDR3 is CASYLPGQARMNTEAFF. The CDR3 DNA is TGTGCCAGTTACCTTCCGGGACAGGCGCGTATGAACACTGAAGCTTTCTTT. The chain has TRBV2 and TRBJ1-1; 8 bases map to TRBD1. V lost 9 bases, J lost 0 bases, and 15 bases stayed unmatched. Germline CDR1 SNHLY, CDR2 FYNNEI. The CDR3 is 17 residues long. The variable domain in full, with the rest retrieved from reference TRBV2 and TRBJ1-1, is EPEVTQTPSHQVTQMGQEVILRCVPISNHLYFYWYRQILGQKVEFLVSFYNNEISEKSEIFDDQFSVERPDGSNFTLKIRSTKLEDSAMYFCASYLPGQARMNTEAFFGQGTRLTVV.

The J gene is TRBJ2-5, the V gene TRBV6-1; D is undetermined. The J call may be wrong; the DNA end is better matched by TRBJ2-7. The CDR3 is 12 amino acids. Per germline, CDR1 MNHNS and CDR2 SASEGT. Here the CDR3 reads CASRPTIYEQYF. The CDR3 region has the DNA TGTGCCAGCAGACCCACAATTTACGAGCAGTACTTC.

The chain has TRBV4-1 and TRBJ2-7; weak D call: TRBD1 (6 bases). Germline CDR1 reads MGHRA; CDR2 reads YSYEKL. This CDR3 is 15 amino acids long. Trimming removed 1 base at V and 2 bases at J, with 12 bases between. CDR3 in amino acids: CASSQGRTETYEQYF. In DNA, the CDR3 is TGCGCCAGCAGCCAAGGCCGGACAGAGACCTACGAGCAGTACTTC.

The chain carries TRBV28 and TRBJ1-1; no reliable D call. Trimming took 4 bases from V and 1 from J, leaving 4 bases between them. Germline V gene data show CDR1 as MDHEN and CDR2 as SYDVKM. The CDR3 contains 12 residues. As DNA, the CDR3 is TGTGCCAGCAGTTCCCCGAACACTGAAGCTTTCTTT. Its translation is CASSSPNTEAFF.

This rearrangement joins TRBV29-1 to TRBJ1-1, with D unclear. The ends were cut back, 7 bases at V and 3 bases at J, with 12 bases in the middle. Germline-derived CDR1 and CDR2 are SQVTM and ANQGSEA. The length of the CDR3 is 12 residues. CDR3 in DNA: TGCAGCGCTACGCGTCGCGACACTGAAGCTTTCTTT. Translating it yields CSATRRDTEAFF.

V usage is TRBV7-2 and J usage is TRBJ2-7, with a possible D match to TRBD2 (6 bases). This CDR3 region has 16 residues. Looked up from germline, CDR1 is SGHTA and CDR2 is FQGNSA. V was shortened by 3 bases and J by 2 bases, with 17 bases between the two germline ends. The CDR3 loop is CASSLGGWAETYEQYF. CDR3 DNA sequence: TGTGCCAGCAGCTTGGGGGGTTGGGCAGAGACCTACGAGCAGTACTTC.

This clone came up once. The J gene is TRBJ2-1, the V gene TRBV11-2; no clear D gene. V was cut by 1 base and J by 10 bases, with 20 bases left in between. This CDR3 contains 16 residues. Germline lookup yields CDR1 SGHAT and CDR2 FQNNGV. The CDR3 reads CASSLVGGPRLSEQFF. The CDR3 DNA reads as TGTGCCAGCAGCTTAGTGGGCGGCCCCAGGTTATCGGAGCAGTTCTTC.

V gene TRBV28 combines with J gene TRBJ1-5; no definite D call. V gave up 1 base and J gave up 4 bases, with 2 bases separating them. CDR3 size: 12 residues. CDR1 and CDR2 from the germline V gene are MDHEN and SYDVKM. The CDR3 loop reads CASSLLNQPQHF. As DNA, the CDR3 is TGTGCCAGCAGTTTATTAAATCAGCCCCAGCATTTT.

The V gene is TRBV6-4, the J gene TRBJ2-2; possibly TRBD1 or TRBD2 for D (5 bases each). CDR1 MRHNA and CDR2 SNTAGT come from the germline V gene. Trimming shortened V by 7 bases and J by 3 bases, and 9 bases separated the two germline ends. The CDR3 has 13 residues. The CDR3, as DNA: TGTGCCAGCAAGAGGGACCACACCGGGGAGCTGTTTTTT. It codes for CASKRDHTGELFF.

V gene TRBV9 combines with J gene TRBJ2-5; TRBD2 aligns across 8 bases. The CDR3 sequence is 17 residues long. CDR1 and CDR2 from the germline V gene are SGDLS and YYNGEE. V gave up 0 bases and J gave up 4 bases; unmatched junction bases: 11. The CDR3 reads CASSVDPGLAGRETQYF. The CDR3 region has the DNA TGTGCCAGCAGCGTAGACCCAGGGTTAGCGGGACGAGAGACCCAGTACTTC.

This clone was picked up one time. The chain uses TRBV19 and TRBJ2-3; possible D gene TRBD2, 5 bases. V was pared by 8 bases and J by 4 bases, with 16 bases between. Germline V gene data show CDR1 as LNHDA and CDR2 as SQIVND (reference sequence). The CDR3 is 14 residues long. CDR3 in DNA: TGTGCCAGTGTACATACCCATAGCGCAGATACGCAGTATTTT. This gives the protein CASVHTHSADTQYF.

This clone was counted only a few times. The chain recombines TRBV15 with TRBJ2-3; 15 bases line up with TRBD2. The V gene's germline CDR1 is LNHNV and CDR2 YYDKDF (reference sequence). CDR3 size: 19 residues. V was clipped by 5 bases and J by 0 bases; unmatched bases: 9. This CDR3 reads CATSARTSGRALSTDTQYF. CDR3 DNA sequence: TGTGCCACCAGCGCTCGGACTAGCGGGAGGGCCCTCAGCACAGATACGCAGTATTTT.

The DNA for the CDR3 is TGTGCCAGCTCACCCCGACTAGCGGTCGGAGAGACCCAGTACTTC. This translates into CASSPRLAVGETQYF. This chain joins TRBV18 and TRBJ2-5; 9 nucleotides match TRBD2. There are 15 residues in the CDR3. The V gene end was trimmed by 3 bases and the J gene end by 4 bases; junction bases not matched to a gene: 6. The germline V gene encodes CDR1 KGHSH and CDR2 LQKENI.

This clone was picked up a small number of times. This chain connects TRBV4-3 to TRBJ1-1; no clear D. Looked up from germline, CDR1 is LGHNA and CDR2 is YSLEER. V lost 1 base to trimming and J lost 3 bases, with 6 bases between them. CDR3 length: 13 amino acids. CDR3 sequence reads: CASSQGFYTEAFF. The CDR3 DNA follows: TGCGCCAGCAGCCAAGGCTTCTACACTGAAGCTTTCTTT.

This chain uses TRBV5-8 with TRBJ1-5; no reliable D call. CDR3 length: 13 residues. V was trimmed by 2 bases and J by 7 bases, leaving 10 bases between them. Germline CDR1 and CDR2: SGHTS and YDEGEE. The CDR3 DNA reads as TGTGCCAGCAGCTTCACTCAGAACCAGCCCCAGCATTTT. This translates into CASSFTQNQPQHF.

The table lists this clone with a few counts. CDR3 amino acids: CATSPGGTSFTDTQYF. The CDR3 DNA reads TGTGCCACCAGCCCAGGGGGAACGTCGTTCACAGATACGCAGTATTTT. The chain combines TRBV15 with TRBJ2-3; 7 bases are a match to TRBD1. The CDR3 consists of 16 residues. In germline, CDR1 is LNHNV, CDR2 YYDKDF (reference sequence). The ends lost 5 bases at V and 2 bases at J; junction bases unmatched: 10.

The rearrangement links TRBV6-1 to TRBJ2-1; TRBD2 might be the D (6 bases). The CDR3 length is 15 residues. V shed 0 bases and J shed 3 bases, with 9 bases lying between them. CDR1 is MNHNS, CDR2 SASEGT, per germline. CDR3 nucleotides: TGTGCCAGCAGTGAAGCAGGGACTTACTACAATGAGCAGTTCTTC. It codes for CASSEAGTYYNEQFF.

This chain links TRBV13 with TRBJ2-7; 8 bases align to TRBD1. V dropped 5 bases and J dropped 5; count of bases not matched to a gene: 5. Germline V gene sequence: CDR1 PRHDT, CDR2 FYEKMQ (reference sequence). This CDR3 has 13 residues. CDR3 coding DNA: TGTGCCAGCAGCACGGACAGGGAGGACGAGCAGTACTTC. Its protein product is CASSTDREDEQYF. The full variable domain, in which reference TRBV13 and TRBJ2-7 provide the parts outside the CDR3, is AAGVIQSPRHLIKEKRETATLKCYPIPRHDTVYWYQQGPGQDPQFLISFYEKMQSDKGSIPDRFSAQQFSDYHSELNMSSLELGDSALYFCASSTDREDEQYFGPGTRLTVT.

CDR3 nucleotide sequence: TGTGCCAGCAGTCCGAACCCGGGAGAGACCCAGTACTTC. This gives the protein CASSPNPGETQYF. V is TRBV9 and J is TRBJ2-5; D unclear. The CDR3 loop spans 13 amino acids. Germline CDR1 and CDR2: SGDLS and YYNGEE. The germline V and J ends were trimmed by 5 bases and 4 bases, with 12 bases remaining between them.

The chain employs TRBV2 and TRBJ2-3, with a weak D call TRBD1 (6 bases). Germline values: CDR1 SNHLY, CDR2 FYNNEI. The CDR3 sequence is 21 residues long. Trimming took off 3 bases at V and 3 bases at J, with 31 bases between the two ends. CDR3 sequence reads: CASSDPSAIRPGQITTDTQYF. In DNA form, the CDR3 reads TGTGCCAGCAGTGATCCTTCCGCCATTAGACCGGGACAAATCACAACAGATACGCAGTATTTT.